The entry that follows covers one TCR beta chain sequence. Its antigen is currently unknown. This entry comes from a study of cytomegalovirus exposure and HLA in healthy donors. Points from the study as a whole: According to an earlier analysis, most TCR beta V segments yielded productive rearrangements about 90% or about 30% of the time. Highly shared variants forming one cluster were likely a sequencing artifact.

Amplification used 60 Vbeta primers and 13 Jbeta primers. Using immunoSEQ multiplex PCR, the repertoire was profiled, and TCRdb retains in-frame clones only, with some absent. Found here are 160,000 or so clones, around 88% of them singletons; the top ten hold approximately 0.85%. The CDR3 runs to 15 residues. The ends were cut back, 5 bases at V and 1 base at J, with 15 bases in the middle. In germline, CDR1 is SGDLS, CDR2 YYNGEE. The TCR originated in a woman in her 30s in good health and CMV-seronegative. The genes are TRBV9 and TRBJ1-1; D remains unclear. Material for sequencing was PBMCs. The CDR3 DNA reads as TGTGCCAGCAGAGCAGTAGGGCGGGGGAACACTGAAGCTTTCTTT. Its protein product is CASRAVGRGNTEAFF.